A single sample gave rise to the 8 T cell receptor beta chains below, sequenced in a study of identical twins (dated by TCRdb to 2015 to 2016). Library creation used 5' RACE. Sequencing instrument: Illumina HiSeq 2000. TCRdb's own reprocessing of the public reads used fastp at Q25 and MiXCR and kept productive beta chains. For every CDR3 protein sequence, its rows merge into one entry that carries the most common genes and DNA. The sample contains around 1.7 million distinct CDR3 sequences, under 35% of them found a single time. The ten largest clones represent around 0.3% of the sample. Sequencing was done on a sample of cord blood. The source is a newborn girl in good health.

The chain is built from TRBV11-2 and TRBJ2-1; 7 nucleotides agree with TRBD2. CDR3 size: 17 residues. The V segment lost 5 bases and the J segment 3 bases; nucleotides outside the gene matches: 13. Germline V CDR1 and CDR2: SGHAT, FQNNGV. DNA of the CDR3: TGTGCCAGCAGCGCCAGACTAGCAGTAACGGTCTACAATGAGCAGTTCTTC. Translated: CASSARLAVTVYNEQFF. The full variable domain, its missing parts supplied by reference TRBV11-2 and TRBJ2-1, is EAGVAQSPRYKIIEKRQSVAFWCNPISGHATLYWYQQILGQGPKLLIQFQNNGVVDDSQLPKDRFSAERLKGVDSTLKIQPAKLEDSAVYLCASSARLAVTVYNEQFFGPGTRLTVL.

The genes are TRBV7-9 and TRBJ1-6; D gene uncertain. There are 17 residues in the CDR3. Trimming left V 4 bases short and J 0 bases short, with 13 bases between. Germline V gene sequence: CDR1 SEHNR, CDR2 FQNEAQ (reference sequence). The CDR3 sequence: CASSSSKLSSYNSPLHF. The CDR3 DNA follows: TGTGCCAGCAGCTCCAGTAAACTTAGCTCCTATAATTCACCCCTCCACTTT.

This clonotype occurred a few times. V usage is TRBV20-1 and J usage is TRBJ2-7; 8 bases align to TRBD2. The CDR3 contains 13 residues. V gave up 6 bases and J gave up 1 base; unmatched junction bases: 5. CDR1 is DFQATT and CDR2 is SNEGSKA in the germline V gene (reference sequence). The CDR3 here is CSAYSGISYEQYF. In nucleotides, the CDR3 is TGCAGTGCGTATAGCGGGATTTCCTACGAGCAGTACTTC.

V is TRBV28 and J is TRBJ1-6, with D unclear. Germline V gives CDR1 MDHEN, CDR2 SYDVKM. This CDR3 is built from 16 residues. The V gene lost 3 bases and the J gene lost 7 bases, with 16 bases spanning the gap. Here the CDR3 reads CASSFPGTYVNSPLHF. The CDR3 DNA is TGTGCCAGCAGTTTCCCCGGAACTTACGTGAATTCACCCCTCCACTTT. Based on the CDR3 plus reference TRBV28 and TRBJ1-6, the full variable domain is DVKVTQSSRYLVKRTGEKVFLECVQDMDHENMFWYRQDPGLGLRLIYFSYDVKMKEKGDIPEGYSVSREKKERFSLILESASTNQTSMYLCASSFPGTYVNSPLHFGNGTRLTVT.

This clonotype was detected a few times. This chain joins TRBV4-1 and TRBJ1-3; 8 bases are a match to TRBD1. V lost 7 bases, J lost 0 bases, and 8 bases stayed unmatched. The CDR3 consists of 16 residues. The germline gives CDR1 MGHRA, CDR2 YSYEKL. The CDR3 loop is CASTETGVGSGNTIYF. The DNA of the CDR3 is TGCGCCAGCACCGAGACAGGGGTGGGCTCTGGAAACACCATATATTTT.

The chain recombines TRBV28 with TRBJ2-2, with 7 bases that match TRBD2. The CDR3 runs 15 residues. Germline V gene lookup returns CDR1 MDHEN and CDR2 SYDVKM. J was trimmed by 2 bases and V by 5 bases; bases with no gene match: 5. This chain's CDR3 is CASSATSANTGELFF. The CDR3 nucleotides are TGTGCCAGCAGTGCAACTAGCGCCAACACCGGGGAGCTGTTTTTT.

This clonotype was seen repeatedly, ten times or more. At one end, the junction sequence differs from germline, possibly due to a read error. The rearrangement uses TRBV5-1 and TRBJ2-7; 11 nucleotides agree with TRBD2. This CDR3 is built from 14 residues. Germline V gene data show CDR1 as SGHRS and CDR2 as YFSETQ. The CDR3 is CASSLLAGANEQYF. CDR3 nucleotides: TGTGCCAGCAGTTTACTAGCGGGAGCCAATGAGCAGTACTTC.

The chain combines TRBV20-1 with TRBJ2-7; D unresolved. The V gene's germline CDR1 is DFQATT and CDR2 SNEGSKA (reference sequence). This CDR3 contains 11 residues. The V end lost 7 bases, the J end lost 0 bases, and 7 bases lay between the germline ends. The CDR3 sequence is CSGASSYEQYF. The DNA for the CDR3 is TGCAGTGGGGCATCCTCCTACGAGCAGTACTTC.